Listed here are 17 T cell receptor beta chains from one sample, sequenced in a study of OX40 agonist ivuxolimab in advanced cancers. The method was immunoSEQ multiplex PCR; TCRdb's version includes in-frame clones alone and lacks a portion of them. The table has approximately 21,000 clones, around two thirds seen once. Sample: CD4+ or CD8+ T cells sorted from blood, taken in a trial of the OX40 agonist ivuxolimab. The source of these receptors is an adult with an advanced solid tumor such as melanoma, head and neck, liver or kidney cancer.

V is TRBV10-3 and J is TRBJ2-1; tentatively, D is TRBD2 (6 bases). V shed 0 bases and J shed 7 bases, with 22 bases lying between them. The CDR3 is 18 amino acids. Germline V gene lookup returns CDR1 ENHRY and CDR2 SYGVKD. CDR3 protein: CAISESGRASASRNEQFF. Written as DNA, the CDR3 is TGTGCCATCAGTGAGTCGGGAAGAGCTAGCGCGTCGAGAAATGAGCAGTTCTTC.

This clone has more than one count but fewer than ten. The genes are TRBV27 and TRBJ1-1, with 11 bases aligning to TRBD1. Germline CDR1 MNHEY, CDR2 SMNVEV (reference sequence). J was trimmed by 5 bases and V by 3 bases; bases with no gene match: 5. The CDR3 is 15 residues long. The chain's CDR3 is CASSLDRGLETEAFF. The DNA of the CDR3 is TGTGCCAGCAGTTTGGACAGGGGGCTGGAGACTGAAGCTTTCTTT.

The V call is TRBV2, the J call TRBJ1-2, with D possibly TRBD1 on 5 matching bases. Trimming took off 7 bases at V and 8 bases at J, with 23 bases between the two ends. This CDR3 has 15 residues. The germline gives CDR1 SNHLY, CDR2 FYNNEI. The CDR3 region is CASMGLRSGKEGYTF. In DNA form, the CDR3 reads TGTGCCAGCATGGGACTCAGGTCGGGGAAGGAAGGCTACACCTTC.

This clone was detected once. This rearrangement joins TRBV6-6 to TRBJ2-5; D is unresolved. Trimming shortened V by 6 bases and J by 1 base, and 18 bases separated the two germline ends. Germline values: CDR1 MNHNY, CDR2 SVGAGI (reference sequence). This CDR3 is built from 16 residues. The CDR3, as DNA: TGTGCCAGCAGCTCAACCTCCCCAGCTACCCAAGAGACCCAGTACTTC. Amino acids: CASSSTSPATQETQYF.

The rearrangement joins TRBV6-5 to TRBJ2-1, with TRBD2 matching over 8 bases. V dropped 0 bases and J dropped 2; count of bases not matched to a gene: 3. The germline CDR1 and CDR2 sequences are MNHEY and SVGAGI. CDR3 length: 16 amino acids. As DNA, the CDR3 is TGTGCCAGCAGTTACTCTAGCGGGGAAACCTACAATGAGCAGTTCTTC. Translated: CASSYSSGETYNEQFF.

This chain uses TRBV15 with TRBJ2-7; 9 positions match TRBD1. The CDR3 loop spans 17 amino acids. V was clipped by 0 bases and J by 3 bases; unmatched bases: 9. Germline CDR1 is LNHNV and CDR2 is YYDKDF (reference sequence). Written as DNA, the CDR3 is TGTGCCACCAGCAGAGAGTCGACAGGGGGAGTAGTCTACGAGCAGTACTTC. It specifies CATSRESTGGVVYEQYF.

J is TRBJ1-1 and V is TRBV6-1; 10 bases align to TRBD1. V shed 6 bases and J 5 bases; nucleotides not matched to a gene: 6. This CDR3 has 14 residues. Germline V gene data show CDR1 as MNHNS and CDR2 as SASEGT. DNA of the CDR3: TGTGCCAGCAGGGAGGGGACAGGGGTTACTGAAGCTTTCTTT. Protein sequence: CASREGTGVTEAFF.

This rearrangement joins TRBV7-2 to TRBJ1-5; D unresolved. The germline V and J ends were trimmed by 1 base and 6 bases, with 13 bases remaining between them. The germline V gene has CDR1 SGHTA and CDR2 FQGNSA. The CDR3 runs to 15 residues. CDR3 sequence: CASSLDGSTGQPQHF. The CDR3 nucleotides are TGTGCCAGCAGCTTAGACGGGTCCACGGGTCAGCCCCAGCATTTT.

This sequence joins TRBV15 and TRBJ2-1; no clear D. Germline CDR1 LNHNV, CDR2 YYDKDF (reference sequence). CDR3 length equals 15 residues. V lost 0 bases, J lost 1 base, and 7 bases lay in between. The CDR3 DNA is TGTGCCACCAGCAGAGAGGGGATTTCCTACAATGAGCAGTTCTTC. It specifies CATSREGISYNEQFF.

In nucleotides, the CDR3 is TGTGCCAGCAGCTTGACAGGGTTGAAGGAAAAACTGTTTTTT. It specifies CASSLTGLKEKLFF. V and J are TRBV5-8 and TRBJ1-4; weak D call: TRBD1 (6 bases). Trimming cost V 1 base and J 8 bases, with 12 bases left between them. This CDR3 spans 14 amino acids. Per the germline V gene, CDR1 is SGHTS and CDR2 is YDEGEE.

This CDR3 is CASSPAGTNTDTQYF. The CDR3 DNA follows: TGTGCCAGTAGTCCGGCCGGGACTAACACAGATACGCAGTATTTT. The V and J genes are TRBV19 and TRBJ2-3, with TRBD2 identical over 7 bases. Trimming took 5 bases from V and 2 from J; bases not matched to a gene: 7. Germline CDR1 LNHDA, CDR2 SQIVND (reference sequence). CDR3 length: 15 residues.

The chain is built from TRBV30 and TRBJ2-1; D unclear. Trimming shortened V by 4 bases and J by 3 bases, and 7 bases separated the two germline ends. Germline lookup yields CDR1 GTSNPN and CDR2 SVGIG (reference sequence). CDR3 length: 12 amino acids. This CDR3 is CAWTGYYNEQFF. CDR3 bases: TGTGCCTGGACCGGTTACTACAATGAGCAGTTCTTC.

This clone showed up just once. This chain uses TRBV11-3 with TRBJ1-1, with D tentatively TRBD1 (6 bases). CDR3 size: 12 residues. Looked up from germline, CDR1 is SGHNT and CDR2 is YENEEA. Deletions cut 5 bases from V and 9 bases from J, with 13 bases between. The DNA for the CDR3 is TGTGCCAGCAGCCGAAGGGGGTCGAAAGCTTTCTTT. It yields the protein CASSRRGSKAFF.

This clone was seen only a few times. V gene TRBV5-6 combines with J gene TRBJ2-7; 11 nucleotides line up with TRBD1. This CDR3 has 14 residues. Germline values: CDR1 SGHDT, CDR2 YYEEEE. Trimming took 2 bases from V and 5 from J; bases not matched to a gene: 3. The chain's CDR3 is CASSFWTGGNEQYF. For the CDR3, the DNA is TGTGCCAGCAGCTTTTGGACAGGGGGCAACGAGCAGTACTTC. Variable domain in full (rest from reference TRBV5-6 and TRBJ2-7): DAGVTQSPTHLIKTRGQQVTLRCSPKSGHDTVSWYQQALGQGPQFIFQYYEEEERQRGNFPDRFSGHQFPNYSSELNVNALLLGDSALYLCASSFWTGGNEQYFGPGTRLTVT.

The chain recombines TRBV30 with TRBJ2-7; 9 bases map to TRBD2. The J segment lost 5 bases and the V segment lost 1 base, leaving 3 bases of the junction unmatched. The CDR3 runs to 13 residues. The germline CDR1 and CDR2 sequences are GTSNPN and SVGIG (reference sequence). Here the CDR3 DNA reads TGTGCCTGGAGTGCATCTAGCGGGAACGAGCAGTACTTC. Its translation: CAWSASSGNEQYF. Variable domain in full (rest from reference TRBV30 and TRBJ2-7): SQTIHQWPATLVQPVGSPLSLECTVEGTSNPNLYWYRQAAGRGLQLLFYSVGIGQISSEVPQNLSASRPQDRQFILSSKKLLLSDSGFYLCAWSASSGNEQYFGPGTRLTVT.

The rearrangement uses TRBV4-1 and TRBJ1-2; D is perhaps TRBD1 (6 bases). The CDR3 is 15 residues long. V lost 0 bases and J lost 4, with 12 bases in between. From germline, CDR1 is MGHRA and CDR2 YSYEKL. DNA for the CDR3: TGCGCCAGCAGCCAAGAAGGAGGGGGGGTCTATGGCTACACCTTC. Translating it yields CASSQEGGGVYGYTF.

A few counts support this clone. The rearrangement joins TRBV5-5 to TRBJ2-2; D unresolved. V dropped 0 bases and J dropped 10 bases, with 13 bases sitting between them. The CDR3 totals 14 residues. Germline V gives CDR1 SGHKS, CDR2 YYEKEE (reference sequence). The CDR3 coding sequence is TGTGCCAGCAGCTTGGAGTCACCCACTGTGGAGCTGTTTTTT. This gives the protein CASSLESPTVELFF.